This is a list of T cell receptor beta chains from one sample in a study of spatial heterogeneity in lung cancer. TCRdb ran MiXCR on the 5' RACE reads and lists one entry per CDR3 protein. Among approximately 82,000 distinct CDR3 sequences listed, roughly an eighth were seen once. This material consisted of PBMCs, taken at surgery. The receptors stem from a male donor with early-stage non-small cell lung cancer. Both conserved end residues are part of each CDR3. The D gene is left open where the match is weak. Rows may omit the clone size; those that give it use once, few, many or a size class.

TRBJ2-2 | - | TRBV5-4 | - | TGTGCCAGCAGCTTGGAGGGGGTGAGGACCGGGGAGCTGTTTTTT | CASSLEGVRTGELFF
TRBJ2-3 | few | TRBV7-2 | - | TGTGCCAGCAGCTTAGTGGTACAGAATACGCAGTATTTT | CASSLVVQNTQYF
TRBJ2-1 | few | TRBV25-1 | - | TGTGCCAGCAGTCTTGGTCGGCCCCGCCCGAACAATGAGCAGTTCTTC | CASSLGRPRPNNEQFF
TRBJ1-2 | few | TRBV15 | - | TGTGCCACCAGCAGAGATAGGGGAGCTAACTATGGCTACACCTTC | CATSRDRGANYGYTF
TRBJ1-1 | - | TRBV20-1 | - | TGCAGTGCTAATCGGGGGACTGAAGCTTTCTTT | CSANRGTEAFF
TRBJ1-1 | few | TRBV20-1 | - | TGCAGTGCTAGAAGGGGTTCGAACACTGAAGCTTTCTTT | CSARRGSNTEAFF
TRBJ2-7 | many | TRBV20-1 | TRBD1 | TGCAGTGCTAGAGGTCTCGGGACAGGCCACGAGCAGTACTTC | CSARGLGTGHEQYF
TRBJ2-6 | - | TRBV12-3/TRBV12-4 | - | TGTGCCAGCAGCCTCGCTACTGGGGCCAACGTCCTGACTTTC | CASSLATGANVLTF
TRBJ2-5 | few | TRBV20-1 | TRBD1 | TGCAGTGCTCCTACAGGGGTTTCACAAGAGACCCAGTACTTC | CSAPTGVSQETQYF
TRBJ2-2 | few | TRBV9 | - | TGTGCCAGCAGCGTAGCTGGGAACACCGGGGAGCTGTTTTTT | CASSVAGNTGELFF
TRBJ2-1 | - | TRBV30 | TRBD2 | TGTGCCTGGAGCATAGCGGGAGCCGGCGATGAGCAGTTCTTC | CAWSIAGAGDEQFF
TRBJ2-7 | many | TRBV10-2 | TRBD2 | TGCGCCAGCAGTGATGGGACTAGCTTCGGATCCGAGCAGTACTTC | CASSDGTSFGSEQYF
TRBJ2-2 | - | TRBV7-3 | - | TGTGCCAGCAGCCCAGGGACTCAGACCGGGGAGCTGTTTTTT | CASSPGTQTGELFF
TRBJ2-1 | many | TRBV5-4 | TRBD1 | TGTGCCAGCAGCATAAAACTCGGGACAGGGTACTACAATGAGCAGTTCTTC | CASSIKLGTGYYNEQFF
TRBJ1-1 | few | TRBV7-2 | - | TGTGCCAGCAGCTCGTCCCCAAACACTGAAGCTTTCTTT | CASSSSPNTEAFF
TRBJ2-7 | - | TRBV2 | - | TGTGCCGTATCCGGGGCAGGGAGCTACGAGCAGTACTTC | CAVSGAGSYEQYF
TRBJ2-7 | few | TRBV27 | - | TGTGCCAGCAGTAATTCTAACAACGAGCAGTACTTC | CASSNSNNEQYF
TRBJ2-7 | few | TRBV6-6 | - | TGTGCCAGCAGTTACGAGCGGCTGGACTACGAGCAGTACTTC | CASSYERLDYEQYF